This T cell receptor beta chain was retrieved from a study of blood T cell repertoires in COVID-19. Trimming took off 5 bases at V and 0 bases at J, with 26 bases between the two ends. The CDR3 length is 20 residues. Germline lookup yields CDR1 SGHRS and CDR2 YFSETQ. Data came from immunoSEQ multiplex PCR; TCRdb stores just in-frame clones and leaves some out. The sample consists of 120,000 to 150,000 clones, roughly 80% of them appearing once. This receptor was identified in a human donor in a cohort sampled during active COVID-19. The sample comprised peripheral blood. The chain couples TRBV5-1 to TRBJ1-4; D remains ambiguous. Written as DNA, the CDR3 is TGCGCCAGCAGGCAGCCCCGACACGGGAAAGGGATTCCAACTAATGAAAAACTGTTTTTT. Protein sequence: CASRQPRHGKGIPTNEKLFF.